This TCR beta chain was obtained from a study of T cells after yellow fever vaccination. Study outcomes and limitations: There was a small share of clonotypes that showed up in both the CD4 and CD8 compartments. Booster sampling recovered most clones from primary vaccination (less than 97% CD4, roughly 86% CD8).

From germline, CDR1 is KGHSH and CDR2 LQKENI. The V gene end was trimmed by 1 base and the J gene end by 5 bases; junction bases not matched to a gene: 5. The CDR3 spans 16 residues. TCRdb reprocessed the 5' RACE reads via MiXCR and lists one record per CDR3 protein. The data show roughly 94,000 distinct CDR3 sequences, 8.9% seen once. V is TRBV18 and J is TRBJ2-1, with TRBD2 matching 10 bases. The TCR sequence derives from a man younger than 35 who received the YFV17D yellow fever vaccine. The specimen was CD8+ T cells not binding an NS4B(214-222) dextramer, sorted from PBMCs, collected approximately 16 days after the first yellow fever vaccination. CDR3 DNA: TGTGCCAGCTCACCACTTGCGCTAGCGGGGGACAATGAGCAGTTCTTC. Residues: CASSPLALAGDNEQFF.